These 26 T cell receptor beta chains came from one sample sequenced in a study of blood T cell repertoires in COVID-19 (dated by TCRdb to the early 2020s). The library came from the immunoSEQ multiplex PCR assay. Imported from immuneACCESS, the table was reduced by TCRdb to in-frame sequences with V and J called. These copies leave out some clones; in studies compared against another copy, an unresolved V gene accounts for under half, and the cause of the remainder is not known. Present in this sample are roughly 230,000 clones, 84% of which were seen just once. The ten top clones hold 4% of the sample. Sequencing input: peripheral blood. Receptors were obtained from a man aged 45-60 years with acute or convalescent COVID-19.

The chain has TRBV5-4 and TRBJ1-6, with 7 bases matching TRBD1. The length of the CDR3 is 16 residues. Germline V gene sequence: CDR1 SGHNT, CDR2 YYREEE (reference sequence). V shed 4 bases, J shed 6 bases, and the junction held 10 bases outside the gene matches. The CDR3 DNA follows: TGTGCCAGCAGCCAAGATATGGGACAGCGTAATTCACCCCTCCACTTT. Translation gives CASSQDMGQRNSPLHF.

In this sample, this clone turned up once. This CDR3 reads CASRGSAGGSDTQYF. CDR3 DNA: TGTGCCAGCAGGGGGTCAGCGGGGGGCTCAGATACGCAGTATTTT. V and J are TRBV11-2 and TRBJ2-3; 9 nucleotides line up with TRBD2. J was trimmed by 4 bases and V by 6 bases; bases with no gene match: 8. Germline-derived CDR1 and CDR2 are SGHAT and FQNNGV. This CDR3 is 15 amino acids long.

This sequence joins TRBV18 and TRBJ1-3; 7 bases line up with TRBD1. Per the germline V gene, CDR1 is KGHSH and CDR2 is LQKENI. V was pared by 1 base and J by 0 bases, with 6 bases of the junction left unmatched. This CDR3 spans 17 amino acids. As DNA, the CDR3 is TGTGCCAGCTCACCACTTAGGGACAGAAACTCTGGAAACACCATATATTTT. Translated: CASSPLRDRNSGNTIYF. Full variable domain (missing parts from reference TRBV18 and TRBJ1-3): NAGVMQNPRHLVRRRGQEARLRCSPMKGHSHVYWYRQLPEEGLKFMVYLQKENIIDESGMPKERFSAEFPKEGPSILRIQQVVRGDSAAYFCASSPLRDRNSGNTIYFGEGSWLTVV.

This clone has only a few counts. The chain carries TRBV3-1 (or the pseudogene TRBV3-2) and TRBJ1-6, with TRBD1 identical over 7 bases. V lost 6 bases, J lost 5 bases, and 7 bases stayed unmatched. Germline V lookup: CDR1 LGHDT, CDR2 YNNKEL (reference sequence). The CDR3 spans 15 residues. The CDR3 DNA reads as TGTGCCAGCAGGAACCCGACAGGGAATAATTCACCCCTCCACTTT. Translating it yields CASRNPTGNNSPLHF.

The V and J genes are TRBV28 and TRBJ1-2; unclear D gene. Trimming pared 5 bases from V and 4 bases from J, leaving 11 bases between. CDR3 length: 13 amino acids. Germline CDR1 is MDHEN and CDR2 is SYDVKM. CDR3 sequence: CASSPRGFYGYTF. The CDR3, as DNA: TGTGCCAGCAGTCCTCGGGGATTCTATGGCTACACCTTC.

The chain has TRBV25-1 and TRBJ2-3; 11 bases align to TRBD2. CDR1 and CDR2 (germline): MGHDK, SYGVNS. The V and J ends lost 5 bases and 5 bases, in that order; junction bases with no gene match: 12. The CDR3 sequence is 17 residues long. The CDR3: CASSFILTSGSKDTQYF. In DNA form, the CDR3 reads TGTGCCAGCAGTTTTATTCTCACTAGCGGGAGTAAAGATACGCAGTATTTT.

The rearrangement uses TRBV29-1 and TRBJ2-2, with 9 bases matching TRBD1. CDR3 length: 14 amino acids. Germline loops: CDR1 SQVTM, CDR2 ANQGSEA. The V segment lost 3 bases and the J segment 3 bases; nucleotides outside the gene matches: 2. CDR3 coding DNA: TGCAGCGTTGATCGGGACAGGGACACCGGGGAGCTGTTTTTT. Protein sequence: CSVDRDRDTGELFF.

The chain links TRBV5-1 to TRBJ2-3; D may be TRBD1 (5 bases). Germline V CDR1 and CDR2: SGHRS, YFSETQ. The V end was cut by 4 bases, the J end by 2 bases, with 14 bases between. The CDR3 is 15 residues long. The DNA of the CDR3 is TGCGCCAGCAGCCCATTTCCAGGGTTCACAGATACGCAGTATTTT. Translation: CASSPFPGFTDTQYF.

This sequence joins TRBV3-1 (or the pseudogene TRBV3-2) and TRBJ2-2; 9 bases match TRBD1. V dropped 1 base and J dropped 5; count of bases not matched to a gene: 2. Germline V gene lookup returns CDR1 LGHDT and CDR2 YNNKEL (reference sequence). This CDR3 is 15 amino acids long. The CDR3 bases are TGTGCCAGCAGCCAAGGGGGACAGGGTACCGGGGAGCTGTTTTTT. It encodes CASSQGGQGTGELFF.

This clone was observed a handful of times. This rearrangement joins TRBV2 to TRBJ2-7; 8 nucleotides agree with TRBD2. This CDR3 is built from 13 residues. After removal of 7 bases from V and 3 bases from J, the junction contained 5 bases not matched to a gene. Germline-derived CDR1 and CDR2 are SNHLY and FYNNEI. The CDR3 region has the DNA TGTGCCAGCAAGACTAGCGCAGACTACGAGCAGTACTTC. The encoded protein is CASKTSADYEQYF.

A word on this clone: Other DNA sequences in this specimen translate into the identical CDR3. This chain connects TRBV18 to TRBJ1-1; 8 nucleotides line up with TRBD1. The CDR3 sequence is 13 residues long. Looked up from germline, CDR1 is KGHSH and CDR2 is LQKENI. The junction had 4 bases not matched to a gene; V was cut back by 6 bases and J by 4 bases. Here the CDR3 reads CASSLTGGTEAFF. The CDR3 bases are TGTGCCAGCTCCCTCACAGGGGGCACTGAAGCTTTCTTT. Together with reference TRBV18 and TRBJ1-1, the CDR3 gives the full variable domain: NAGVMQNPRHLVRRRGQEARLRCSPMKGHSHVYWYRQLPEEGLKFMVYLQKENIIDESGMPKERFSAEFPKEGPSILRIQQVVRGDSAAYFCASSLTGGTEAFFGQGTRLTVV.

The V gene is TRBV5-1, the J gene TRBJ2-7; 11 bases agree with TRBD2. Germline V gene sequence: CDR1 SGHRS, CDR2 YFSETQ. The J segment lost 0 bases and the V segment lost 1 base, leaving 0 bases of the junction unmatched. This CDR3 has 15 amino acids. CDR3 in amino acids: CASSLTSGSSYEQYF. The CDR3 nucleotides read TGCGCCAGCAGCTTGACTAGCGGGAGCTCCTACGAGCAGTACTTC.

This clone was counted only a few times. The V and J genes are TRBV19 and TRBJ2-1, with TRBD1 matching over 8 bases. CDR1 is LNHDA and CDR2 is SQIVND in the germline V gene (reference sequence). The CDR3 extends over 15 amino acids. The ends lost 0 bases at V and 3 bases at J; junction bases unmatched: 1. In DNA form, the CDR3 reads TGTGCCAGTAGTATAGATACAGGGGGCTACAATGAGCAGTTCTTC. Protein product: CASSIDTGGYNEQFF. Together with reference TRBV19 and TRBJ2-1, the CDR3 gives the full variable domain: DGGITQSPKYLFRKEGQNVTLSCEQNLNHDAMYWYRQDPGQGLRLIYYSQIVNDFQKGDIAEGYSVSREKKESFPLTVTSAQKNPTAFYLCASSIDTGGYNEQFFGPGTRLTVL.

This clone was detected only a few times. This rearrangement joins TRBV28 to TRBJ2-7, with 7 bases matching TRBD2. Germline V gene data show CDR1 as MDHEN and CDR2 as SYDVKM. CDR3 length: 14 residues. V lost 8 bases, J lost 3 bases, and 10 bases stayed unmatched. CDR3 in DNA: TGTGCCAGCGAAGGAGGCGGGAGCCGCTACGAGCAGTACTTC. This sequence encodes CASEGGGSRYEQYF.

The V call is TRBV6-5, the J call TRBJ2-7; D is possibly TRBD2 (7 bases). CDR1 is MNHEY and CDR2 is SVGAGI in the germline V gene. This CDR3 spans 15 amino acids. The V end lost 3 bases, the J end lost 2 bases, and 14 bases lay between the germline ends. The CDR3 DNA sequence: TGTGCCAGCAGTTATTACAGGGAGGGCGCCTACGAGCAGTACTTC. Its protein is CASSYYREGAYEQYF.

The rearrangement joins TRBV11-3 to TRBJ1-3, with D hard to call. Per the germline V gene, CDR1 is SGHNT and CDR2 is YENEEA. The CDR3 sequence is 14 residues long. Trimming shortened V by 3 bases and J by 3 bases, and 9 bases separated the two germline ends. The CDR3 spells CASSFSGFGNTIYF. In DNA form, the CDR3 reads TGTGCCAGCAGCTTCTCAGGTTTTGGAAACACCATATATTTT.

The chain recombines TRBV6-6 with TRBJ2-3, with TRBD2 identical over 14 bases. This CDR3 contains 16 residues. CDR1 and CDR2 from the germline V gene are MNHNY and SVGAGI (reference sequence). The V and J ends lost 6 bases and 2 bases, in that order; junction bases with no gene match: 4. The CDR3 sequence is CASSLGLAGATDTQYF. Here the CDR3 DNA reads TGTGCCAGCAGCCTGGGACTAGCGGGGGCCACAGATACGCAGTATTTT.

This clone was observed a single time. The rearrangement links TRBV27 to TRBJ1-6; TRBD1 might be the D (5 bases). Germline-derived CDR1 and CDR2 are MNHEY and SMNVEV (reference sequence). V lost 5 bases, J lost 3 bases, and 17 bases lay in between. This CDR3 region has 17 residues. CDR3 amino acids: CASSTQGGVNYNSPLHF. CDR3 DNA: TGTGCCAGCAGTACGCAGGGAGGGGTGAACTATAATTCACCCCTCCACTTT.

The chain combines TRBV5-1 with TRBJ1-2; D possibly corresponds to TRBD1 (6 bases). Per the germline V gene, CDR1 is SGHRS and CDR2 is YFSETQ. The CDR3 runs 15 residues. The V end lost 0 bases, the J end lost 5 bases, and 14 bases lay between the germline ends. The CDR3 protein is CASSLGVRGGYGYTF. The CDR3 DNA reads TGCGCCAGCAGCTTGGGCGTCAGGGGCGGGTATGGCTACACCTTC.

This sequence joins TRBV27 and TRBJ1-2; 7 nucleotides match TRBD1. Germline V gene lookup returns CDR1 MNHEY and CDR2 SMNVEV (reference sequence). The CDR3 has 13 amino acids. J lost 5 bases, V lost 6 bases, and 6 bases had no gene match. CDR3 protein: CASRSTGWYGYTF. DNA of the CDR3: TGTGCCAGCAGATCGACAGGGTGGTATGGCTACACCTTC.

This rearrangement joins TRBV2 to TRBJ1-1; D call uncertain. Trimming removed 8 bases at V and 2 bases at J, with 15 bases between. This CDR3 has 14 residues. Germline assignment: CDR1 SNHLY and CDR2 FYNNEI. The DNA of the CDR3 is TGTGCCAGCGGACTCTACACGCGAAACACTGAAGCTTTCTTT. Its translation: CASGLYTRNTEAFF. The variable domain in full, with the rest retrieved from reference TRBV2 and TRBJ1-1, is EPEVTQTPSHQVTQMGQEVILRCVPISNHLYFYWYRQILGQKVEFLVSFYNNEISEKSEIFDDQFSVERPDGSNFTLKIRSTKLEDSAMYFCASGLYTRNTEAFFGQGTRLTVV.

The CDR3 reads CASSRGDRGTYEQYF. The CDR3 DNA sequence: TGTGCCAGTAGCCGAGGGGACAGGGGGACCTACGAGCAGTACTTC. V usage is TRBV19 and J usage is TRBJ2-7, with 11 bases that match TRBD1. V lost 6 bases, J lost 2 bases, and 6 bases stayed unmatched. Germline CDR1 and CDR2: LNHDA and SQIVND (reference sequence). The CDR3 sequence is 15 residues long.

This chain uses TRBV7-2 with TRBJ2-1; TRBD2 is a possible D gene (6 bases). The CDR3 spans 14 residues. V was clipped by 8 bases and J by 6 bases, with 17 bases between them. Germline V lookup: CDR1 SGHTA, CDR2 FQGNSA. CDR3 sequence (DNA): TGTGCCAGCGCCCCCGGGGGATCGGCCAATGAGCAGTTCTTC. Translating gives CASAPGGSANEQFF.

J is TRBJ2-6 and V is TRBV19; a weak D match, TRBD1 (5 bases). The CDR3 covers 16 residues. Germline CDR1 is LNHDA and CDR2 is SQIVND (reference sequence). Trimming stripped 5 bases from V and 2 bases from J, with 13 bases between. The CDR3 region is CASSPVPGPGANVLTF. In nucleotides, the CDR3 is TGTGCCAGTAGTCCCGTCCCAGGGCCTGGGGCCAACGTCCTGACTTTC. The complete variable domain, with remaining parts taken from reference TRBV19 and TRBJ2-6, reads DGGITQSPKYLFRKEGQNVTLSCEQNLNHDAMYWYRQDPGQGLRLIYYSQIVNDFQKGDIAEGYSVSREKKESFPLTVTSAQKNPTAFYLCASSPVPGPGANVLTFGAGSRLTVL.

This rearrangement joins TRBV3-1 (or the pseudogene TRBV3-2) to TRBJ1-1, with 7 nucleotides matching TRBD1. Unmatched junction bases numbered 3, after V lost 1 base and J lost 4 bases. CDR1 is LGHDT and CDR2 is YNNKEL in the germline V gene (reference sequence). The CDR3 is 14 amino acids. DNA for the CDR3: TGTGCCAGCAGCCAAGCTCCAGGGGGCACTGAAGCTTTCTTT. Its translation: CASSQAPGGTEAFF.

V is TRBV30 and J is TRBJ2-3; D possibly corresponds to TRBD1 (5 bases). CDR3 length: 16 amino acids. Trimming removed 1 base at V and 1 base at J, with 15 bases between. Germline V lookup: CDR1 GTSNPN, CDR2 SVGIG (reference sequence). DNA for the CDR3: TGTGCCTGGAGTGGACCAGGGAATTTTGGCACAGATACGCAGTATTTT. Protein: CAWSGPGNFGTDTQYF.